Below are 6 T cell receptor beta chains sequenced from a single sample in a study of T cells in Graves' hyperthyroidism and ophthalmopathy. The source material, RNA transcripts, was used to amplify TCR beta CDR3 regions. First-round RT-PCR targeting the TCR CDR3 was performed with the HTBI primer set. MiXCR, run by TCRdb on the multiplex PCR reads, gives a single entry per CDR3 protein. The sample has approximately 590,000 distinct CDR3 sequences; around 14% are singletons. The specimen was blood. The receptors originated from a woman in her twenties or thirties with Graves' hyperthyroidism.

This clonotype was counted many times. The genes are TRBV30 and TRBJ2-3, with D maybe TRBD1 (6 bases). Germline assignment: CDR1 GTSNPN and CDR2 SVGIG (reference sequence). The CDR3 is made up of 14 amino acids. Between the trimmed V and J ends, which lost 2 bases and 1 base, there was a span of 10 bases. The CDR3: CAWSSSGGTDTQYF. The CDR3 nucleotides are TGTGCCTGGAGTTCGTCAGGGGGCACAGATACGCAGTATTTT.

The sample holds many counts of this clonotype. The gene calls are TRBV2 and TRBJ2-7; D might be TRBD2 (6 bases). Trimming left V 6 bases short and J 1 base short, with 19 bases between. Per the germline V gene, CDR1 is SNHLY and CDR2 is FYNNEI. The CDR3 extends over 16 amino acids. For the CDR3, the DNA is TGTGCCAGCAGCCGGCCGGGAGTAGGGGCTTCCTACGAGCAGTACTTC. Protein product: CASSRPGVGASYEQYF.

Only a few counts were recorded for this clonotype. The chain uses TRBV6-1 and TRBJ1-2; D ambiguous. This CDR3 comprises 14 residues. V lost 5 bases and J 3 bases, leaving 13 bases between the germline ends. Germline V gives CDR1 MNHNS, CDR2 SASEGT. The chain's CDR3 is CASSPRGPDYGYTF. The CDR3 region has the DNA TGTGCCAGCAGTCCTAGAGGACCGGACTATGGCTACACCTTC.

This chain's CDR3 is CASSGRTFSSYNEQFF. DNA for the CDR3: TGTGCCAGCAGTGGGAGGACTTTTAGCTCCTACAATGAGCAGTTCTTC. The chain recombines TRBV27 with TRBJ2-1; a weak D match, TRBD2 (6 bases). Deletions cut 5 bases from V and 0 bases from J, with 14 bases between. This CDR3 is built from 16 residues. Germline V CDR1 and CDR2: MNHEY, SMNVEV (reference sequence).

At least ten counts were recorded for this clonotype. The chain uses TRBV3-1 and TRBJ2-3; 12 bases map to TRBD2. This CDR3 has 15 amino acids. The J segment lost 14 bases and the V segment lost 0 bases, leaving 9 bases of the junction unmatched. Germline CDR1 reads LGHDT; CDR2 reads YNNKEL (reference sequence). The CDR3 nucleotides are TGTGCCAGCAGCCAAGAGATCACAGGACTAGCGGGACGGTATTTT. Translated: CASSQEITGLAGRYF.

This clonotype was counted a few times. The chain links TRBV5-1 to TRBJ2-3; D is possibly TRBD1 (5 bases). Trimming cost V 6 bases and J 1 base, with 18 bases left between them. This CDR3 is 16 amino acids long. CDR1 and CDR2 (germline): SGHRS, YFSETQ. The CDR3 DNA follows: TGCGCCAGCACCCTCTTAGGCCAGGGCGGCACAGATACGCAGTATTTT. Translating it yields CASTLLGQGGTDTQYF.